Following are 19 T cell receptor beta chains from one sample sequenced in a study of T cells after yellow fever vaccination. TCRdb re-called the 5' RACE reads through MiXCR, storing one row per CDR3 protein. This sample has more than 350,000 distinct CDR3 sequences, with under 14% found just once. This sample comprised PBMCs, obtained on the day of the first yellow fever vaccination. The receptors stem from a man younger than 30 who received the YFV17D yellow fever vaccine.

This clonotype was counted many times. V usage is TRBV12-3 or TRBV12-4 and J usage is TRBJ2-3, with 9 bases aligning to TRBD1. After removal of 6 bases from V and 6 bases from J, the junction contained 16 bases not matched to a gene. This CDR3 spans 17 amino acids. The CDR3 nucleotides read TGTGCCAGCAGCTTCTCGGCACCGGGACAGGGTGGGGATACGCAGTATTTT. Translation: CASSFSAPGQGGDTQYF.

Only a few counts were recorded for this clonotype. V usage is TRBV18 and J usage is TRBJ2-4; 7 nucleotides agree with TRBD1. This CDR3 comprises 15 residues. V lost 3 bases to trimming and J lost 1 base; unmatched junction nucleotides: 3. Germline V gives CDR1 KGHSH, CDR2 LQKENI. CDR3 nucleotide sequence: TGTGCCAGCTCACCTCAACAGGGGGCCAAAAACATTCAGTACTTC. Translating it yields CASSPQQGAKNIQYF.

The chain is built from TRBV6-1 and TRBJ2-4; unclear D gene. Germline loops: CDR1 MNHNS, CDR2 SASEGT. This CDR3 region has 16 residues. Trimming took 4 bases from V and 0 from J, leaving 13 bases between them. The CDR3 sequence is CASSGATVLAKNIQYF. The CDR3 bases are TGTGCCAGCAGTGGAGCTACAGTTCTAGCCAAAAACATTCAGTACTTC.

This clonotype was found a few times. This sequence joins TRBV19 and TRBJ1-6; 7 bases agree with TRBD1. The CDR3 spans 16 residues. CDR1 and CDR2 (germline): LNHDA, SQIVND (reference sequence). V gave up 4 bases and J gave up 14 bases; unmatched junction bases: 17. The CDR3 bases are TGTGCCAGTAGTACCCCTTTCCGACAGGGAGGTATAACCCTCCACTTT. It translates to CASSTPFRQGGITLHF. Drawing the rest from reference TRBV19 and TRBJ1-6, the complete variable domain is DGGITQSPKYLFRKEGQNVTLSCEQNLNHDAMYWYRQDPGQGLRLIYYSQIVNDFQKGDIAEGYSVSREKKESFPLTVTSAQKNPTAFYLCASSTPFRQGGITLHFGNGTRLTVT.

This clonotype showed up many times. This chain joins TRBV5-4 and TRBJ2-1; 7 bases are shared with TRBD1. Germline loops: CDR1 SGHNT, CDR2 YYREEE (reference sequence). J lost 3 bases, V lost 0 bases, and 3 bases had no gene match. The CDR3 contains 15 residues. The CDR3 DNA sequence: TGTGCCAGCAGCTTGGGTACAGGGGACTACAATGAGCAGTTCTTC. Its protein is CASSLGTGDYNEQFF.

This chain uses TRBV6-7 with TRBJ1-6; no reliable D call. TRBV6-7 carries the ORF label, with uncertain function. CDR3 size: 15 residues. V gave up 8 bases and J gave up 7 bases, with 18 bases separating them. CDR3 coding DNA: TGTGCCAGCCCAATAGGGTCGGTTCGAAATTCACCCCTCCACTTT. Its protein product is CASPIGSVRNSPLHF.

This clonotype has a handful of counts. J is TRBJ1-1 and V is TRBV7-6; D is undetermined. Trimming shortened V by 1 base and J by 7 bases, and 10 bases separated the two germline ends. Per germline, CDR1 SGHVS and CDR2 FNYEAQ. The CDR3 totals 13 residues. Written as DNA, the CDR3 is TGTGCCAGCAGCTTAGGAGAAGTTAATGAAGCTTTCTTT. Protein: CASSLGEVNEAFF.

A few counts support this clonotype. The chain has TRBV7-6 and TRBJ1-3; D ambiguous. The CDR3 runs 16 residues. The V end lost 1 base, the J end lost 3 bases, and 13 bases lay between the germline ends. Germline-derived CDR1 and CDR2 are SGHVS and FNYEAQ. CDR3 residues: CASSLGQTGLGNTIYF. The DNA of the CDR3 is TGTGCCAGCAGCTTAGGGCAGACGGGCCTTGGAAACACCATATATTTT. Drawing the rest from reference TRBV7-6 and TRBJ1-3, the complete variable domain is GAGVSQSPRYKVTKRGQDVALRCDPISGHVSLYWYRQALGQGPEFLTYFNYEAQQDKSGLPNDRFSAERPEGSISTLTIQRTEQRDSAMYRCASSLGQTGLGNTIYFGEGSWLTVV.

This clonotype was observed many times. The genes are TRBV18 and TRBJ2-6, with D possibly being TRBD1 (6 bases). Trimming left V 5 bases short and J 0 bases short, with 17 bases between. The CDR3 is 18 residues long. The V gene's germline CDR1 is KGHSH and CDR2 LQKENI. This CDR3 reads CASSSSLGQNSGANVLTF. The CDR3 nucleotides read TGTGCCAGCTCATCGAGCCTTGGACAGAACTCTGGGGCCAACGTCCTGACTTTC.

Details on this clonotype: At one end the junction does not follow the germline gene, possibly because of a read error. This chain connects TRBV19 to TRBJ1-5; D is uncertain. Per the germline V gene, CDR1 is LNHDA and CDR2 is SQIVND (reference sequence). This CDR3 has 15 amino acids. CDR3 DNA: TGTGCCAGTAGGCGGGGTTCCTCAAGCAATCAACCCCAGCATTTT. Amino acid sequence: CASRRGSSSNQPQHF.

The rearrangement links TRBV5-1 to TRBJ2-3, with TRBD1 matching 10 bases. CDR3 length: 15 residues. The V gene end was trimmed by 0 bases and the J gene end by 5 bases; junction bases not matched to a gene: 3. The germline CDR1 and CDR2 sequences are SGHRS and YFSETQ. In DNA form, the CDR3 reads TGCGCCAGCAGCTTGGGACAGGGGGCGGTAGATACGCAGTATTTT. Residues: CASSLGQGAVDTQYF.

The chain employs TRBV12-3 or TRBV12-4 and TRBJ2-5; a possible D gene is TRBD1 (6 bases). The CDR3 covers 14 residues. Between the trimmed V and J ends, which lost 5 bases and 0 bases, there was a span of 10 bases. CDR3 sequence: CASSKNRDQETQYF. CDR3 DNA: TGTGCCAGCAGTAAAAACAGGGACCAAGAGACCCAGTACTTC.

The chain joins TRBV4-3 to TRBJ1-3; possible D gene TRBD1, 5 bases. CDR1 is LGHNA and CDR2 is YSLEER in the germline V gene. This CDR3 has 16 amino acids. V was shortened by 0 bases and J by 0 bases, with 9 bases between the two germline ends. The CDR3 is CASSQDGTFSGNTIYF. The DNA of the CDR3 is TGCGCCAGCAGCCAAGACGGGACGTTCTCTGGAAACACCATATATTTT.

V usage is TRBV3-1 and J usage is TRBJ2-5; D assignment may be TRBD1 or TRBD2 (6 bases each). V lost 8 bases, J lost 1 base, and 23 bases lay in between. This CDR3 has 17 residues. Germline V gene lookup returns CDR1 LGHDT and CDR2 YNNKEL (reference sequence). In DNA, the CDR3 is TGTGCCAGCGGACAACCGGGGGCGGGCGGGATCCAAGAGACCCAGTACTTC. This codes for CASGQPGAGGIQETQYF.

This clonotype was counted ten times or more. This rearrangement joins TRBV29-1 to TRBJ1-2; TRBD1 agrees at 7 bases. The CDR3 has 11 residues. CDR1 and CDR2 from the germline V gene are SQVTM and ANQGSEA. V dropped 8 bases and J dropped 8; count of bases not matched to a gene: 8. For the CDR3, the DNA is TGCAGCCTCTGGGACAGAGGAGGCTACACCTTC. It codes for CSLWDRGGYTF.

The chain carries TRBV7-6 and TRBJ1-1, with a weak D call TRBD1 (6 bases). Trimming stripped 2 bases from V and 4 bases from J, with 11 bases between. This CDR3 has 14 residues. CDR1 is SGHVS and CDR2 is FNYEAQ in the germline V gene. The CDR3 spells CASSLIEGGTEAFF. DNA of the CDR3: TGTGCCAGCAGCTTAATTGAAGGGGGCACTGAAGCTTTCTTT.

This clonotype was seen more than once but under ten times. The chain uses TRBV4-1 and TRBJ1-1; a possible D gene is TRBD1 (6 bases). Trimming cost V 8 bases and J 0 bases, with 16 bases left between them. The length of the CDR3 is 15 residues. Germline assignment: CDR1 MGHRA and CDR2 YSYEKL. The DNA of the CDR3 is TGCGCCAGCCACAGGGAAGGGGGATTGAACACTGAAGCTTTCTTT. Protein: CASHREGGLNTEAFF.

The table lists this clonotype with a few counts. J is TRBJ1-2 and V is TRBV7-2; possible D gene TRBD1, 6 bases. Germline V gives CDR1 SGHTA, CDR2 FQGNSA. V was shortened by 5 bases and J by 4 bases, with 17 bases between the two germline ends. The CDR3 spans 15 residues. The CDR3 region has the DNA TGTGCCAGCAGCGGGGGCCGGGGGGGCCCCTATGGCTACACCTTC. Protein sequence: CASSGGRGGPYGYTF.

Ten or more counts support this clonotype. This sequence joins TRBV29-1 and TRBJ2-7; D not resolved. There are 12 residues in the CDR3. V was cut by 4 bases and J by 1 base, with 8 bases left in between. Germline CDR1 is SQVTM and CDR2 is ANQGSEA. The CDR3 is CSVGDTSYEQYF. DNA of the CDR3: TGCAGCGTTGGGGATACATCCTACGAGCAGTACTTC.